The clone carrying this T cell receptor beta chain was seen repeatedly, ten times or more. The data belong to a study of Graves' ophthalmopathy and Graves' hyperthyroidism. CDR3 regions of TCR beta were amplified from RNA transcripts. RT-PCR in the first round used HTBI primers; a second-round multiplex PCR followed. TCRdb independently ran MiXCR on the multiplex PCR reads; one entry per CDR3 protein. The sample contains hundreds of thousands of distinct CDR3 sequences, 20% to 25% of which appear only once. Per germline, CDR1 SGHTA and CDR2 FQGNSA. V shed 6 bases and J shed 2 bases, with 26 bases lying between them. The CDR3 is made up of 18 amino acids.

The receptor was derived from a woman between 18 and 29 years old with stable Graves' hyperthyroidism. Some clones in this sample may be carry-over from other donors' samples. The chain couples TRBV7-2 to TRBJ2-7, with D possibly TRBD2 on 5 matching bases. Sequenced input: peripheral blood. In DNA form, the CDR3 reads TGTGCCAGCAGTCTAGCCCGAAGTGTTGTGGTATACCCCTACGAGCAGTACTTC. Translated: CASSLARSVVVYPYEQYF.